The 28 T cell receptor beta chains reported below all come from one sample, sequenced in a study of T cell responses to AZD1222 COVID-19 vaccine. Libraries were prepared by immunoSEQ multiplex PCR; TCRdb keeps only in-frame clonotypes and omits some of them. The top ten clones hold 3.5% to 5.5% of a sample with approximately 120,000 clones, approximately 85% of them seen once. This sample comprised peripheral blood, obtained 28 days after the second AZD1222 dose. These receptors were obtained from an adult who received the AZD1222 COVID-19 vaccine.

The chain carries TRBV10-2 and TRBJ1-5, with unresolved D. Trimming stripped 7 bases from V and 7 bases from J, with 11 bases between. This CDR3 has 12 residues. In germline, CDR1 is WSHSY, CDR2 SAAADI. CDR3 sequence: CASTHGGQPQHF. The DNA for the CDR3 is TGCGCCAGCACGCATGGTGGGCAGCCCCAGCATTTT.

V usage is TRBV7-2 and J usage is TRBJ2-2; D tentatively reads TRBD1 or TRBD2 (5 bases each). CDR3 size: 15 residues. From germline, CDR1 is SGHTA and CDR2 FQGNSA. The V end was cut by 5 bases, the J end by 4 bases, with 14 bases between. The CDR3 region has the DNA TGTGCCAGCAGCGCCCGGTGGGGGAGCACCGGGGAGCTGTTTTTT. Translation gives CASSARWGSTGELFF.

This clone was detected only once. This chain uses TRBV18 with TRBJ1-4, with 8 bases lining up with TRBD1. Germline V gene lookup returns CDR1 KGHSH and CDR2 LQKENI. V lost 3 bases to trimming and J lost 5 bases; unmatched junction nucleotides: 5. CDR3 length: 15 amino acids. DNA of the CDR3: TGTGCCAGCTCACCCGGACAGGGACAAAATGAAAAACTGTTTTTT. Amino acid sequence: CASSPGQGQNEKLFF. The full variable domain, with the rest looked up from reference TRBV18 and TRBJ1-4, is NAGVMQNPRHLVRRRGQEARLRCSPMKGHSHVYWYRQLPEEGLKFMVYLQKENIIDESGMPKERFSAEFPKEGPSILRIQQVVRGDSAAYFCASSPGQGQNEKLFFGSGTQLSVL.

V gene TRBV3-1 (or the pseudogene TRBV3-2) combines with J gene TRBJ1-2; 10 bases are a match to TRBD1. Unmatched junction bases numbered 7, after V lost 1 base and J lost 8 bases. Germline values: CDR1 LGHDT, CDR2 YNNKEL (reference sequence). The CDR3 runs 15 residues. The CDR3 DNA is TGTGCCAGCAGCCAAGCGGGAGGGACAGGGGCGGGCTACACCTTC. Its translation: CASSQAGGTGAGYTF.

The chain combines TRBV7-3 with TRBJ2-1, with 9 bases aligning to TRBD1. The germline CDR1 and CDR2 sequences are SGHTA and FQGTGA. With V trimmed by 4 bases and J by 2 bases, 9 bases remained unmatched. This CDR3 region has 17 residues. CDR3 DNA sequence: TGTGCCAGCAGCTCACAAGTAACAGGGGGCCCCTACAATGAGCAGTTCTTC. Amino acids: CASSSQVTGGPYNEQFF.

The chain combines TRBV3-1 (or the pseudogene TRBV3-2) with TRBJ1-5; unclear D gene. The CDR3 length is 14 residues. Germline assignment: CDR1 LGHDT and CDR2 YNNKEL (reference sequence). Trimming took 4 bases from V and 5 from J, leaving 12 bases between them. The CDR3 sequence is CASSRSGLDQPQHF. The CDR3 region has the DNA TGTGCCAGCAGCCGAAGTGGCCTCGATCAGCCCCAGCATTTT.

This clone showed up just a few times. The CDR3 reads CAWDNRAGQPQHF. DNA for the CDR3: TGTGCCTGGGATAACAGGGCTGGTCAGCCCCAGCATTTT. The chain recombines TRBV30 with TRBJ1-5, with TRBD1 as a possible D gene (6 bases). Germline-derived CDR1 and CDR2 are GTSNPN and SVGIG (reference sequence). The V end was cut by 5 bases, the J end by 6 bases, with 14 bases between. This CDR3 spans 13 amino acids.

The rearrangement uses TRBV7-2 and TRBJ2-7; 7 bases line up with TRBD1. With 3 bases clipped from V and 3 bases from J, the junction kept 5 bases outside the gene matches. The CDR3 is 14 amino acids. Germline CDR1 and CDR2: SGHTA and FQGNSA. Here the CDR3 DNA reads TGTGCCAGCAGCTTTGGCACAGGGGTCTACGAGCAGTACTTC. This gives the protein CASSFGTGVYEQYF.

This clone was picked up one time. This chain joins TRBV5-1 and TRBJ1-1; D is uncertain. In germline, CDR1 is SGHRS, CDR2 YFSETQ. The V end was cut by 4 bases, the J end by 0 bases, with 16 bases between. This CDR3 spans 16 amino acids. The CDR3 loop reads CASSPPVGHLNTEAFF. The CDR3 nucleotides are TGCGCCAGCAGCCCACCTGTTGGGCACCTGAACACTGAAGCTTTCTTT.

The chain employs TRBV6-1 and TRBJ1-1; D unresolved. The CDR3 spans 15 residues. From germline, CDR1 is MNHNS and CDR2 SASEGT. V lost 2 bases and J lost 0, with 10 bases in between. CDR3 DNA sequence: TGTGCCAGCAGTGAATTTGGTGGGATGAACACTGAAGCTTTCTTT. This translates into CASSEFGGMNTEAFF.

The genes are TRBV7-2 and TRBJ1-4; D not certain. Germline CDR1 and CDR2: SGHTA and FQGNSA. The CDR3 covers 15 residues. The V end lost 4 bases, the J end lost 0 bases, and 9 bases lay between the germline ends. Written as DNA, the CDR3 is TGTGCCAGCAGCTCCAGACGTCCAACTAATGAAAAACTGTTTTTT. This encodes CASSSRRPTNEKLFF.

This clone was found once. The chain recombines TRBV5-4 with TRBJ1-3; possibly TRBD1 for D (5 bases). Germline V lookup: CDR1 SGHNT, CDR2 YYREEE (reference sequence). With 4 bases removed from V and 0 bases from J, the gap between germline ends came to 14 bases. The CDR3 runs to 16 residues. CDR3 sequence: CASSPGGVGSGNTIYF. In DNA, the CDR3 is TGTGCCAGCAGCCCAGGAGGGGTAGGCTCTGGAAACACCATATATTTT.

The chain joins TRBV5-6 to TRBJ1-1, with 9 bases identical to TRBD1. The CDR3 is made up of 17 amino acids. With 3 bases clipped from V and 1 base from J, the junction kept 10 bases outside the gene matches. The V gene's germline CDR1 is SGHDT and CDR2 YYEEEE. The CDR3 region is CASSSIYGQGKNTEAFF. DNA of the CDR3: TGTGCCAGCAGCTCGATATATGGACAGGGGAAGAACACTGAAGCTTTCTTT.

The chain has TRBV30 and TRBJ1-5; D remains unclear. The germline V gene encodes CDR1 GTSNPN and CDR2 SVGIG (reference sequence). The CDR3 covers 14 residues. V was pared by 2 bases and J by 11 bases, with 19 bases between. CDR3 protein: CAWSRTQASHSQHF. Here the CDR3 DNA reads TGTGCCTGGAGTAGAACCCAGGCTAGTCATTCCCAGCATTTT.

This clone was detected only a few times. This chain uses TRBV18 with TRBJ1-4; 7 bases line up with TRBD1. The CDR3 length is 15 residues. Germline trimming cut 3 bases from V and 4 bases from J; bases unmatched to any gene: 5. Germline-derived CDR1 and CDR2 are KGHSH and LQKENI. CDR3 protein: CASSPEGGLNEKLFF. The DNA for the CDR3 is TGTGCCAGCTCACCCGAAGGGGGCCTTAATGAAAAACTGTTTTTT.

In its sample, this clone was seen once. The chain carries TRBV5-1 and TRBJ2-5, with D tentatively TRBD2 (6 bases). The CDR3 length is 14 residues. From germline, CDR1 is SGHRS and CDR2 YFSETQ. V gave up 5 bases and J gave up 8 bases, with 19 bases separating them. CDR3 sequence (DNA): TGCGCCAGCAGTCGCGGGACCGGGGTTCGAACCCAGTACTTC. Translating it yields CASSRGTGVRTQYF.

This clone was detected once. This chain uses TRBV28 with TRBJ1-1; 11 positions agree with TRBD1. The length of the CDR3 is 16 residues. Germline trimming cut 1 base from V and 4 bases from J; bases unmatched to any gene: 5. Looked up from germline, CDR1 is MDHEN and CDR2 is SYDVKM. The DNA for the CDR3 is TGTGCCAGCAGTTTATCGGACAGGGGGCTAACCACTGAAGCTTTCTTT. This gives the protein CASSLSDRGLTTEAFF.

CDR3 DNA: TGTGCCAGTAGTAAACAGGTTGCGTCGGAAAAACTGTTTTTT. The encoded protein is CASSKQVASEKLFF. The chain employs TRBV19 and TRBJ1-4, with a tentative D call TRBD1 (5 bases). Germline V CDR1 and CDR2: LNHDA, SQIVND (reference sequence). Trimming took 4 bases from V and 8 from J, leaving 14 bases between them. The CDR3 runs 14 residues. The full variable domain, its missing parts supplied by reference TRBV19 and TRBJ1-4, is DGGITQSPKYLFRKEGQNVTLSCEQNLNHDAMYWYRQDPGQGLRLIYYSQIVNDFQKGDIAEGYSVSREKKESFPLTVTSAQKNPTAFYLCASSKQVASEKLFFGSGTQLSVL.

The rearrangement joins TRBV30 to TRBJ2-2, with a tentative D call TRBD2 (5 bases). The V gene's germline CDR1 is GTSNPN and CDR2 SVGIG (reference sequence). This CDR3 has 13 amino acids. V dropped 0 bases and J dropped 3 bases, with 5 bases sitting between them. In DNA, the CDR3 is TGTGCCTGGAGTGTGGACTACACCGGGGAGCTGTTTTTT. Protein product: CAWSVDYTGELFF. Full variable domain (remainder filled in from reference TRBV30 and TRBJ2-2): SQTIHQWPATLVQPVGSPLSLECTVEGTSNPNLYWYRQAAGRGLQLLFYSVGIGQISSEVPQNLSASRPQDRQFILSSKKLLLSDSGFYLCAWSVDYTGELFFGEGSRLTVL.

The V gene is TRBV7-3, the J gene TRBJ2-7, with D possibly matching TRBD1 (6 bases). Germline CDR1 and CDR2: SGHTA and FQGTGA. With 6 bases removed from V and 4 bases from J, the gap between germline ends came to 10 bases. The CDR3 is made up of 12 amino acids. CDR3 protein: CASSHRDYEQYF. The CDR3 DNA follows: TGTGCCAGCAGTCACAGGGATTACGAGCAGTACTTC.

V and J are TRBV4-3 and TRBJ1-1; 9 nucleotides align to TRBD1. After removal of 3 bases from V and 4 bases from J, the junction contained 12 bases not matched to a gene. Germline V lookup: CDR1 LGHNA, CDR2 YSLEER. The CDR3 totals 17 residues. This chain's CDR3 is CASSQMGTGNWGTEAFF. The CDR3 DNA reads as TGCGCCAGCAGCCAGATGGGGACAGGGAATTGGGGCACTGAAGCTTTCTTT.

The J gene is TRBJ1-2, the V gene TRBV7-3; a weak D match, TRBD1 (6 bases). Germline loops: CDR1 SGHTA, CDR2 FQGTGA. This CDR3 is built from 13 residues. V was shortened by 5 bases and J by 6 bases, with 13 bases between the two germline ends. The CDR3 reads CASSRQVEDGYTF. As DNA, the CDR3 is TGTGCCAGCAGCCGACAGGTTGAGGATGGCTACACCTTC.

CDR3 bases: TGCGCCAGCAGAAAGTCTTTCGGACAGGAGGGGGGCTACACCTTC. Translating it yields CASRKSFGQEGGYTF. The V gene is TRBV4-3, the J gene TRBJ1-2; 7 bases map to TRBD1. Trimming took 6 bases from V and 8 from J; bases not matched to a gene: 15. This CDR3 has 15 residues. Germline assignment: CDR1 LGHNA and CDR2 YSLEER.

This sequence joins TRBV7-2 and TRBJ1-1; D is possibly TRBD1 (5 bases). The CDR3 covers 15 residues. V was trimmed by 1 base and J by 1 base, leaving 10 bases between them. The germline gives CDR1 SGHTA, CDR2 FQGNSA. Here the CDR3 reads CASSLGGRANTEAFF. CDR3 DNA sequence: TGTGCCAGCAGCTTAGGGGGGAGAGCGAACACTGAAGCTTTCTTT.

The chain recombines TRBV24-1 with TRBJ1-2, with 7 bases matching TRBD1. After removal of 4 bases from V and 6 bases from J, the junction contained 7 bases not matched to a gene. Germline lookup yields CDR1 KGHDR and CDR2 SFDVKD. The length of the CDR3 is 14 residues. The CDR3 DNA reads as TGTGCCACCAGTGACTCAGGGACAGCGGATGGCTACACCTTC. Translating it yields CATSDSGTADGYTF.

The V gene is TRBV18, the J gene TRBJ2-6; D gene uncertain. The germline gives CDR1 KGHSH, CDR2 LQKENI. The V end was cut by 4 bases, the J end by 0 bases, with 7 bases between. CDR3 size: 15 residues. The chain's CDR3 is CASSREPSGANVLTF. CDR3 nucleotides: TGTGCCAGCTCACGAGAACCCTCTGGGGCCAACGTCCTGACTTTC.

The chain uses TRBV18 and TRBJ1-3; D unclear. This CDR3 comprises 15 residues. V was clipped by 1 base and J by 1 base, with 8 bases between them. Germline CDR1 is KGHSH and CDR2 is LQKENI. In DNA, the CDR3 is TGTGCCAGCTCACCACAGGGAGAGTCTGGAAACACCATATATTTT. The encoded protein is CASSPQGESGNTIYF.

V is TRBV3-1 (or the pseudogene TRBV3-2) and J is TRBJ1-5; D call uncertain. Trimming stripped 6 bases from V and 6 bases from J, with 12 bases between. The CDR3 sequence is 13 residues long. Germline CDR1 and CDR2: LGHDT and YNNKEL (reference sequence). The DNA of the CDR3 is TGTGCCAGCAGTCGGACCAACAGTCAGCCCCAGCATTTT. Its translation is CASSRTNSQPQHF.